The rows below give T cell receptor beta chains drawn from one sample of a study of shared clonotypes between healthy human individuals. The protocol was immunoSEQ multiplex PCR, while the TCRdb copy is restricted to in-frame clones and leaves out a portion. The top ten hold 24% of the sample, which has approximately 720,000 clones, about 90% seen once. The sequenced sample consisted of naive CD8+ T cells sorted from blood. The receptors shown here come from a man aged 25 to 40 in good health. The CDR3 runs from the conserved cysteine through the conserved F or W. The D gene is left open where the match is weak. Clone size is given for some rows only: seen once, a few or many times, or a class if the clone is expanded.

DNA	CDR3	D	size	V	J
TGCGCCAGCAGTCCGTGGGACAGCCGGAGTAGGCCTGAAGCTTTCTTT	CASSPWDSRSRPEAFF	TRBD1	.	TRBV23-1	TRBJ1-1
TGTGCCAGCAGCTTAATGACAGGGAGCTCCTACGAGCAGTACTTC	CASSLMTGSSYEQYF	TRBD1	.	TRBV7-9	TRBJ2-7
TGTGCCAGCAGTTACTCGAAGGGATACGAGCAGTACTTC	CASSYSKGYEQYF	.	.	TRBV6-5	TRBJ2-7
TGTGCCAGCAGCTTAGCTAATCTTAGGACTAGCGGATCCTACGAGCAGTACTTC	CASSLANLRTSGSYEQYF	TRBD2	.	TRBV7-2	TRBJ2-7
TGTGCCAGCAGTTTATCGACAGGGGGAGATGAGCAGTTCTTC	CASSLSTGGDEQFF	TRBD1	.	TRBV27	TRBJ2-1
TGCGCCAGCAGTGAAAGTTGGGGGAGCAGCTCCTACAATGAGCAGTTCTTC	CASSESWGSSSYNEQFF	.	few	TRBV10-1	TRBJ2-1
TGCAGCGTGACCGGGACAGGAGACGGCGATGAGCAGTTCTTC	CSVTGTGDGDEQFF	TRBD1	.	TRBV29-1	TRBJ2-1
TGTGCCAGCAGCGTGGGTGGAGGGGGCACCATATATTTT	CASSVGGGGTIYF	.	.	TRBV9	TRBJ1-3
TGTGCCAGCAGCGTAGGACTGGGCCTCTCCTACGAGCAGTACTTC	CASSVGLGLSYEQYF	.	.	TRBV9	TRBJ2-7
TGTGCCAGCAGCTTAATTGATCGGGGCTCTGGAAACACCATATATTTT	CASSLIDRGSGNTIYF	.	.	TRBV7-9	TRBJ1-3
TGTGCCAGCAGTTTAAGAGGGACAGGGAACACTGAAGCTTTCTTT	CASSLRGTGNTEAFF	TRBD1	.	TRBV28	TRBJ1-1
TGTGCCAGTAGTATTATCCAGGGCGGTGGAAACACCATATATTTT	CASSIIQGGGNTIYF	.	few	TRBV19	TRBJ1-3
TGTGCCAGCAGTCATAGGAGGATAAACACTGAAGCTTTCTTT	CASSHRRINTEAFF	.	.	TRBV27	TRBJ1-1
TGTGCCCTTTCTCAGGGTGCGAACACCGGGGAGCTGTTTTTT	CALSQGANTGELFF	.	.	TRBV6-1	TRBJ2-2
TGCGCCAGCAGCCAAGATGGAGCCCCTAGCGACCAAGAGACCCAGTACTTC	CASSQDGAPSDQETQYF	.	once	TRBV4-3	TRBJ2-5
TGCGCCAGCAGCCAAGCTAGGGATCAGCCCCAGCATTTT	CASSQARDQPQHF	.	.	TRBV4-1	TRBJ1-5
TGTGCCAGTCAAAACAGGGCTGCACCCTTTAACAATGAGCAGTTCTTC	CASQNRAAPFNNEQFF	.	.	TRBV19	TRBJ2-1
TGTGCCAGCAGCATGGGAAGGGAGCAGTTCTTC	CASSMGREQFF	.	.	TRBV9	TRBJ2-1
TGTGCCAGCAGCTACGGCCCGAACACCGGGGAGCTGTTTTTT	CASSYGPNTGELFF	.	.	TRBV27	TRBJ2-2
TGTGCCAGCAGTTTCAGGGGGTACGACGAGCAGTACTTC	CASSFRGYDEQYF	TRBD1	.	TRBV27	TRBJ2-7
TGTGCCACTGGGGGGAGCTCCTACGAGCAGTACTTC	CATGGSSYEQYF	.	.	TRBV2	TRBJ2-7
TGCAGCGTCTTTTGGGGGGAGCTGTTTTTT	CSVFWGELFF	.	.	TRBV29-1	TRBJ2-2